These 29 T cell receptor beta chains came from one sample sequenced in a study of blood T cell repertoires in COVID-19. The data were produced by immunoSEQ multiplex PCR, yet TCRdb's version contains in-frame clones alone and is incomplete. The sample shows about 170,000 clones, 74% of them seen only once. The sequencing input was peripheral blood. These receptor sequences come from a woman of 80 years or more with acute or convalescent COVID-19.

This chain uses TRBV12-3 or TRBV12-4 with TRBJ1-1, with a weak D call TRBD1 (5 bases). With 11 bases removed from V and 2 bases from J, the gap between germline ends came to 15 bases. This CDR3 is 13 amino acids long. The CDR3 coding sequence is TGTGCCGCAGCGGGGGATAAAAACACTGAAGCTTTCTTT. Translating it yields CAAAGDKNTEAFF.

V usage is TRBV7-8 and J usage is TRBJ1-4; maybe TRBD1 (6 bases). The length of the CDR3 is 14 residues. CDR1 is SGHVS and CDR2 is FQNEAQ in the germline V gene. Trimming took 4 bases from V and 8 from J, leaving 14 bases between them. CDR3 nucleotides: TGTGCCAGCAGCTCCAGGGGAGATGGAGAAAAACTGTTTTTT. This sequence encodes CASSSRGDGEKLFF.

The chain uses TRBV9 and TRBJ1-2; D is ambiguous. Germline values: CDR1 SGDLS, CDR2 YYNGEE. CDR3 length equals 14 residues. Trimming took 3 bases from V and 2 from J, leaving 11 bases between them. For the CDR3, the DNA is TGTGCCAGCAGCGGGATAACAGTCAACTATGGCTACACCTTC. Translated: CASSGITVNYGYTF.

The V call is TRBV5-6, the J call TRBJ1-2; 7 positions match TRBD1. J was trimmed by 13 bases and V by 4 bases; bases with no gene match: 7. Germline loops: CDR1 SGHDT, CDR2 YYEEEE. This CDR3 has 11 amino acids. CDR3 residues: CASSAVWDSTF. Written as DNA, the CDR3 is TGTGCCAGCAGCGCGGTATGGGACAGCACCTTC.

The chain carries TRBV6-5 and TRBJ1-3; unclear D gene. Germline loops: CDR1 MNHEY, CDR2 SVGAGI. Trimming stripped 0 bases from V and 0 bases from J, with 9 bases between. The CDR3 has 16 amino acids. The CDR3 nucleotides read TGTGCCAGCAGTTACTCGGACGGACTCTCTGGAAACACCATATATTTT. Protein: CASSYSDGLSGNTIYF.

This chain joins TRBV2 and TRBJ2-1; tentatively, D is TRBD2 (5 bases). Per germline, CDR1 SNHLY and CDR2 FYNNEI. CDR3 length equals 10 residues. Trimming cost V 6 bases and J 10 bases, with 7 bases left between them. CDR3 residues: CASRLAEQFF. The DNA of the CDR3 is TGTGCCAGCAGGCTAGCCGAGCAGTTCTTC.

The J gene is TRBJ1-4, the V gene TRBV3-1 (or the pseudogene TRBV3-2), with 10 bases aligning to TRBD1. The CDR3 runs to 15 residues. V lost 6 bases, J lost 6 bases, and 7 bases stayed unmatched. Germline loops: CDR1 LGHDT, CDR2 YNNKEL (reference sequence). The CDR3 nucleotides are TGTGCCAGCAGTCCGACAGGGGGCGCGGATGAAAAACTGTTTTTT. Translating it yields CASSPTGGADEKLFF.

The V call is TRBV7-2, the J call TRBJ1-5; TRBD1 might be the D (6 bases). The CDR3 is 15 amino acids. Germline loops: CDR1 SGHTA, CDR2 FQGNSA. V lost 6 bases and J 3 bases, leaving 15 bases between the germline ends. The CDR3 DNA sequence: TGTGCCAGCAGTCCAGGGGTACAGAACAATCAGCCCCAGCATTTT. It encodes CASSPGVQNNQPQHF.

J is TRBJ2-1 and V is TRBV5-1; D is unresolved. Looked up from germline, CDR1 is SGHRS and CDR2 is YFSETQ. The CDR3 extends over 16 amino acids. V lost 0 bases to trimming and J lost 5 bases, with 15 bases between them. The CDR3, as DNA: TGCGCCAGCAGCTTGGGCCCAGCTACCGGAGACAATGAGCAGTTCTTC. Its protein is CASSLGPATGDNEQFF.

This clone came up once. The chain couples TRBV29-1 to TRBJ1-2, with 10 bases matching TRBD1. The germline V gene encodes CDR1 SQVTM and CDR2 ANQGSEA. The length of the CDR3 is 13 residues. V shed 7 bases and J 4 bases; nucleotides not matched to a gene: 6. Written as DNA, the CDR3 is TGCAGCGCCCGGGACAGGGGTGCCTATGGCTACACCTTC. It specifies CSARDRGAYGYTF.

The chain joins TRBV3-1 (or the pseudogene TRBV3-2) to TRBJ1-6; tentatively, D is TRBD1 (5 bases). This CDR3 region has 15 residues. V was trimmed by 1 base and J by 15 bases, leaving 19 bases between them. Germline loops: CDR1 LGHDT, CDR2 YNNKEL (reference sequence). Here the CDR3 reads CASSQAAGRGKHLHF. The CDR3 nucleotides read TGTGCCAGCAGCCAAGCGGCAGGGAGGGGAAAACACCTCCACTTT.

CDR3 region: CASSDPPGRGQPQHF. As DNA, the CDR3 is TGCGCCAGCAGTGATCCCCCCGGGAGGGGCCAGCCCCAGCATTTT. The rearrangement links TRBV10-2 to TRBJ1-5, with D perhaps matching TRBD1 (5 bases). V lost 3 bases, J lost 7 bases, and 16 bases lay in between. This CDR3 contains 15 residues. Germline loops: CDR1 WSHSY, CDR2 SAAADI.

This clone has only one observation. The chain employs TRBV18 and TRBJ2-6, with 7 bases that match TRBD1. The ends lost 3 bases at V and 0 bases at J; junction bases unmatched: 5. Per germline, CDR1 KGHSH and CDR2 LQKENI. The CDR3 is 17 amino acids. CDR3 sequence: CASSPQGGLSGANVLTF. Written as DNA, the CDR3 is TGTGCCAGCTCACCTCAAGGGGGCCTCTCTGGGGCCAACGTCCTGACTTTC.

V and J are TRBV23-1 and TRBJ1-2; 8 bases agree with TRBD1. TRBV23-1 is recorded as an ORF, its role being uncertain. This CDR3 is 17 amino acids long. The ends lost 2 bases at V and 4 bases at J; junction bases unmatched: 12. Here the CDR3 reads CASSQGGTGTGPYGYTF. In nucleotides, the CDR3 is TGCGCCAGCAGTCAAGGGGGAACCGGGACAGGACCCTATGGCTACACCTTC.

The chain links TRBV18 to TRBJ1-1, with TRBD1 as a possible D gene (5 bases). Germline-derived CDR1 and CDR2 are KGHSH and LQKENI. The V end lost 1 base, the J end lost 1 base, and 10 bases lay between the germline ends. CDR3 length equals 15 residues. The DNA for the CDR3 is TGTGCCAGCTCACCACACACAGGAGAGAACACTGAAGCTTTCTTT. As protein: CASSPHTGENTEAFF.

The rearrangement uses TRBV7-3 and TRBJ2-7; D is perhaps TRBD2 (6 bases). The CDR3 contains 15 residues. The V end was cut by 4 bases, the J end by 5 bases, with 18 bases between. Germline loops: CDR1 SGHTA, CDR2 FQGTGA. The CDR3 bases are TGTGCCAGCAGCTCCCAGGGACTTAGCACCCACGAGCAGTACTTC. This encodes CASSSQGLSTHEQYF.

The rearrangement joins TRBV3-1 (or the pseudogene TRBV3-2) to TRBJ2-1, with TRBD2 matching 11 bases. J lost 1 base, V lost 3 bases, and 2 bases had no gene match. Germline V CDR1 and CDR2: LGHDT, YNNKEL (reference sequence). The CDR3 covers 16 residues. This CDR3 is CASSHRLAGSYNEQFF. CDR3 nucleotide sequence: TGTGCCAGCAGCCACAGACTAGCGGGATCCTACAATGAGCAGTTCTTC.

The chain employs TRBV7-9 and TRBJ1-4; weak D call: TRBD1 (5 bases). This CDR3 has 15 residues. The V gene's germline CDR1 is SEHNR and CDR2 FQNEAQ (reference sequence). V was shortened by 1 base and J by 8 bases, with 14 bases between the two germline ends. The CDR3 spells CASSLERGWGEKLFF. CDR3 bases: TGTGCCAGCAGCTTAGAACGTGGGTGGGGCGAAAAACTGTTTTTT.

The chain combines TRBV7-3 with TRBJ2-7; weak D call: TRBD2 (6 bases). The CDR3 is 17 residues long. Trimming pared 2 bases from V and 0 bases from J, leaving 17 bases between. Germline V gene data show CDR1 as SGHTA and CDR2 as FQGTGA. The CDR3 loop reads CASSLQPSDRNSYEQYF. DNA of the CDR3: TGTGCCAGCAGCTTACAACCTAGCGACAGAAACTCCTACGAGCAGTACTTC.

J is TRBJ2-5 and V is TRBV11-2; D ambiguous. The CDR3 sequence is 15 residues long. With 0 bases removed from V and 2 bases from J, the gap between germline ends came to 10 bases. CDR1 and CDR2 (germline): SGHAT, FQNNGV. The CDR3 coding sequence is TGTGCCAGCAGCTTAGATAATAACGGTCAAGAGACCCAGTACTTC. Translating it yields CASSLDNNGQETQYF.

The chain recombines TRBV20-1 with TRBJ2-7, with TRBD2 matching 8 bases. The CDR3 is 13 amino acids. After removal of 4 bases from V and 4 bases from J, the junction contained 6 bases not matched to a gene. Germline assignment: CDR1 DFQATT and CDR2 SNEGSKA (reference sequence). CDR3 sequence: CSATEREYYEQYF. CDR3 DNA: TGCAGTGCTACTGAGCGGGAGTATTACGAGCAGTACTTC.

This clone was seen just once. The chain joins TRBV3-1 (or the pseudogene TRBV3-2) to TRBJ2-5, with D maybe TRBD1 (6 bases). The CDR3 has 15 amino acids. Trimming pared 0 bases from V and 10 bases from J, leaving 18 bases between. Per the germline V gene, CDR1 is LGHDT and CDR2 is YNNKEL (reference sequence). This chain's CDR3 is CASSQDLGGRGNQYF. In DNA, the CDR3 is TGTGCCAGCAGCCAAGATTTAGGAGGCAGGGGTAACCAGTACTTC.

This clone was detected only a few times. The V call is TRBV3-1 (or the pseudogene TRBV3-2), the J call TRBJ2-5; 10 bases match TRBD2. V was clipped by 5 bases and J by 4 bases; unmatched bases: 7. Germline-derived CDR1 and CDR2 are LGHDT and YNNKEL (reference sequence). The CDR3 spans 15 residues. CDR3 region: CASSSSGSTGETQYF. DNA of the CDR3: TGTGCCAGCAGCTCTAGCGGGAGCACAGGAGAGACCCAGTACTTC.

This rearrangement joins TRBV14 to TRBJ1-6; TRBD1 aligns across 8 bases. This CDR3 comprises 16 residues. V shed 5 bases, J shed 7 bases, and the junction held 10 bases outside the gene matches. CDR1 and CDR2 from the germline V gene are SGHDN and FVKESK. This CDR3 is CASSGGGTGLNSPLHF. The CDR3 nucleotides read TGTGCCAGCAGCGGAGGGGGGACAGGTTTAAATTCACCCCTCCACTTT.

This clone was recorded a few times. J is TRBJ2-3 and V is TRBV10-3, with 7 bases that match TRBD2. The CDR3 length is 15 residues. The ends lost 0 bases at V and 6 bases at J; junction bases unmatched: 6. In germline, CDR1 is ENHRY, CDR2 SYGVKD. The CDR3 DNA reads as TGTGCCATCAGTGAGTCGGGAGGGGCAGGGGATACGCAGTATTTT. It is translated as CAISESGGAGDTQYF.

This clone has just a few counts. The chain carries TRBV20-1 and TRBJ2-1, with 9 bases matching TRBD2. Trimming took 3 bases from V and 6 from J; bases not matched to a gene: 12. CDR1 and CDR2 (germline): DFQATT, SNEGSKA (reference sequence). CDR3 length: 16 residues. This CDR3 is CSASSAGGPGGNEQFF. CDR3 DNA: TGCAGTGCTAGTTCCGCGGGAGGGCCTGGGGGCAATGAGCAGTTCTTC.

The genes are TRBV2 and TRBJ2-1; 7 positions agree with TRBD2. Per the germline V gene, CDR1 is SNHLY and CDR2 is FYNNEI. V dropped 3 bases and J dropped 4; count of bases not matched to a gene: 15. CDR3 length equals 18 residues. In nucleotides, the CDR3 is TGTGCCAGCAGTGATGCAGCGCCGGGGCTAGCGGATTACAATGAGCAGTTCTTC. Encoded protein: CASSDAAPGLADYNEQFF.

CDR3 coding DNA: TGTGCCAGCAGGCCTGGACAGGTGTACGGCTACACCTTC. Protein product: CASRPGQVYGYTF. V and J are TRBV6-5 and TRBJ1-2, with 7 bases aligning to TRBD1. V shed 6 bases, J shed 8 bases, and the junction held 9 bases outside the gene matches. The CDR3 covers 13 residues. The germline CDR1 and CDR2 sequences are MNHEY and SVGAGI.

The rearrangement links TRBV5-6 to TRBJ1-2, with 8 bases identical to TRBD1. The V gene's germline CDR1 is SGHDT and CDR2 YYEEEE. V shed 4 bases, J shed 8 bases, and the junction held 4 bases outside the gene matches. The CDR3 loop spans 12 amino acids. CDR3 sequence reads: CASSQDRDGYTF. For the CDR3, the DNA is TGTGCCAGCAGCCAGGACAGGGACGGCTACACCTTC.